This T cell receptor beta chain was recovered during a study of T cell repertoires in cytomegalovirus infection. A remark on this clonotype: The antigen is undetermined.

Trimming pared 7 bases from V and 3 bases from J, leaving 9 bases between. The CDR3 totals 12 residues. TCRdb re-called the reads with MiXCR, one entry per CDR3 protein. Altogether fewer than 350,000 distinct CDR3 sequences are present, about a sixth being singletons, with the ten largest covering about 12%. Study-level results: Cumulative public TCR beta family frequency identified CMV carriers with the relevant HLA. The ex vivo response was dominated by HLA-C-restricted CMV-specific TCR beta clonotypes.

The origin of this receptor is a human donor in good health (CMV status not recorded). Some clones in this sample may be carry-over from other donors' samples. The sequenced sample was PBMCs. The chain couples TRBV12-3 or TRBV12-4 to TRBJ1-1; no clear D gene. DNA of the CDR3: TGTGCCAGCATCTTATCGGACACTGAAGCTTTCTTT. Translated: CASILSDTEAFF.